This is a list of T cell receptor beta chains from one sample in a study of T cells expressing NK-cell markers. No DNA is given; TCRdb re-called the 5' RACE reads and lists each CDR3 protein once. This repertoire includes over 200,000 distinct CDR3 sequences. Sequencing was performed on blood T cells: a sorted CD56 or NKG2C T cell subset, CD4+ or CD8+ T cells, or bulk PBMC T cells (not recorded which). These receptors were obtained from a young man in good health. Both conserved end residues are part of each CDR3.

CSARIADSSYEQYF	14	TRBJ2-7	TRBV20-1
CAISPQGRIMNTEAFF	16	TRBJ1-1	TRBV10-3
CASSLGPPGPWGDTQYF	17	TRBJ2-3	TRBV5-1
CSAAALAPSSYEQYF	15	TRBJ2-7	TRBV20-1
CASSPSTGTSTDTQYF	16	TRBJ2-3	TRBV4-3
CATSDNKNYGYTF	13	TRBJ1-2	TRBV24-1
CASSLATPFYNEQFF	15	TRBJ2-1	TRBV12-3/TRBV12-4
CAWSVGPYEQYF	12	TRBJ2-7	TRBV30
CASSPIAGRGSFF	13	TRBJ2-1	TRBV12-3/TRBV12-4
CASSFVIQADSLRNEQFF	18	TRBJ2-1	TRBV27
CASSLMTTGANVLTF	15	TRBJ2-6	TRBV5-1
CASSLERWETQYF	13	TRBJ2-5	TRBV5-1
CASSPESGFHTDTQYF	16	TRBJ2-3	TRBV18
CASRSNQDTQYF	12	TRBJ2-3	TRBV2
CASSEAGGIFEQFF	14	TRBJ2-1	TRBV5-6
CASSQDIQGNQPQHF	15	TRBJ1-5	TRBV4-3
CASSQFRTSGRDYEQFF	17	TRBJ2-1	TRBV23-1
CASSLVTVSYNEQFF	15	TRBJ2-1	TRBV5-1
CASSYRQGTVSGANVLTF	18	TRBJ2-6	TRBV6-5
CASKGEQENKETQYF	15	TRBJ2-5	TRBV2
CASTEGLAGTSGELFF	16	TRBJ2-2	TRBV12-3/TRBV12-4
CASSQDMRDSPLHF	14	TRBJ1-6	TRBV4-1
CSVLPRGASGKNIQYF	16	TRBJ2-4	TRBV29-1
CASSPGRSIWSNQPQHF	17	TRBJ1-5	TRBV11-2
CSARVGGSGNNIQYF	15	TRBJ2-4	TRBV20-1
CASTLPNLNTEAFF	14	TRBJ1-1	TRBV12-3/TRBV12-4
CASSPGLASTDTQYF	15	TRBJ2-3	TRBV6-1
CASSHPTGGMSGNTIYF	17	TRBJ1-3	TRBV4-3
CSVESQRNTEAFF	13	TRBJ1-1	TRBV29-1
CASSPVGRSNEQFF	14	TRBJ2-1	TRBV6-1
CASSSVEGYEQYF	13	TRBJ2-7	TRBV7-2
CASSRNGENGYTF	13	TRBJ1-2	TRBV7-2
CASSLDGGRALGQYF	15	TRBJ2-7	TRBV5-4
CASAGLVKETQYF	13	TRBJ2-5	TRBV10-3
CASSDGRGGTEAFF	14	TRBJ1-1	TRBV2
CSVDRLLDGELFF	13	TRBJ2-2	TRBV29-1
CASSLLGGLGLSPLHF	16	TRBJ1-6	TRBV5-6
CASSLATTTSDTQYF	15	TRBJ2-3	TRBV5-1
CASSIGGSLNTEAFF	15	TRBJ1-1	TRBV19
CASSMGFAGFLGYTF	15	TRBJ1-2	TRBV19
CAISSGTVNEKLFF	14	TRBJ1-4	TRBV10-3
CSANSLNYNEQFF	13	TRBJ2-1	TRBV29-1
CASSLGGQGNNEQFF	15	TRBJ2-1	TRBV5-1